This T cell receptor beta chain was captured by sequencing in a study of T cell responses to AZD1222 COVID-19 vaccine. Findings and limits, study-wide: There were repertoire samples only from the period after the peak T cell response. Targeting of unmutated variant regions was reportedly seen in nearly half of spike-specific TCRs. Baseline seropositivity characterized only a handful of AZD1222 recipients.

The analysis combined second doses at about 4 or about 12 weeks. Profiled with immunoSEQ multiplex PCR; TCRdb holds only in-frame clones, not every one. The profile shows 110,000 to 150,000 clones, about 90% of them singletons. Germline CDR1 MDHEN, CDR2 SYDVKM. The trim removed 5 bases at V and 3 bases at J, leaving 7 bases unmatched. This CDR3 is built from 15 residues. This clone has only one observation. Its antigen remains unknown. This chain uses TRBV28 with TRBJ2-7; 10 nucleotides agree with TRBD1. The receptor was derived from an adult who received the AZD1222 COVID-19 vaccine. The sample consisted of peripheral blood, taken 28 days after the second AZD1222 dose. CDR3 region: CASSPVGTGVYEQYF. CDR3 nucleotide sequence: TGTGCCAGCAGTCCGGTAGGGACAGGGGTCTACGAGCAGTACTTC.